The text below deals with one T cell receptor beta chain. Original handling: Amplification with reference gene primers provided the estimates of nucleated cell counts. Assay used: immunoSEQ multiplex PCR; TCRdb lists only in-frame clones, some missing. From that table come the V and J calls and clone size; the DNA was used to work out D and trimming. Of more than 300,000 clones in the sample, around nine tenths were seen once. The sample is drawn from a study of blood T cell repertoires in COVID-19. Whole-study context: From the United States, Italy and Spain came samples of acute and convalescent COVID-19. T cells, B-cell-depleted T cells, or PBMCs provided the cDNA or gDNA that served as material.

CDR1 is LGHDT and CDR2 is YNNKEL in the germline V gene (reference sequence). The CDR3 sequence is 13 residues long. The V end lost 4 bases, the J end lost 1 base, and 7 bases lay between the germline ends. The chain couples TRBV3-1 (or the pseudogene TRBV3-2) to TRBJ1-1; D remains ambiguous. This receptor was taken from a woman aged 18 to 35 who had recovered from COVID-19. The specimen sequenced was peripheral blood. In DNA, the CDR3 is TGTGCCAGCAGCCCCCTCTGGAACACTGAAGCTTTCTTT. Translating gives CASSPLWNTEAFF.